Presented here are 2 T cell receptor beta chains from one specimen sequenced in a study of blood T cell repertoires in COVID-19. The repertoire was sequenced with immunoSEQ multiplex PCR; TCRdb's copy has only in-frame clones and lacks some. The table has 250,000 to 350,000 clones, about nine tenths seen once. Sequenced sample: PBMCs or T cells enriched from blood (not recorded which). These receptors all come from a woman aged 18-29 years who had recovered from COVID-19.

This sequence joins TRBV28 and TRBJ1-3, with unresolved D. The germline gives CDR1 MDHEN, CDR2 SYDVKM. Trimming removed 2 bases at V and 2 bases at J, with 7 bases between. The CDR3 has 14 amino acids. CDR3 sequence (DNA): TGTGCCAGCAGTTTAGTTGCTACTGGAAACACCATATATTTT. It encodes CASSLVATGNTIYF.

CDR3 in amino acids: CASSSTGGADEQYF. CDR3 bases: TGTGCCAGCAGCTCTACGGGGGGCGCGGACGAGCAGTACTTC. V and J are TRBV7-9 and TRBJ2-7; TRBD2 is a possible D gene (7 bases). The CDR3 totals 14 residues. Germline assignment: CDR1 SEHNR and CDR2 FQNEAQ (reference sequence). Trimming removed 4 bases at V and 5 bases at J, with 15 bases between.